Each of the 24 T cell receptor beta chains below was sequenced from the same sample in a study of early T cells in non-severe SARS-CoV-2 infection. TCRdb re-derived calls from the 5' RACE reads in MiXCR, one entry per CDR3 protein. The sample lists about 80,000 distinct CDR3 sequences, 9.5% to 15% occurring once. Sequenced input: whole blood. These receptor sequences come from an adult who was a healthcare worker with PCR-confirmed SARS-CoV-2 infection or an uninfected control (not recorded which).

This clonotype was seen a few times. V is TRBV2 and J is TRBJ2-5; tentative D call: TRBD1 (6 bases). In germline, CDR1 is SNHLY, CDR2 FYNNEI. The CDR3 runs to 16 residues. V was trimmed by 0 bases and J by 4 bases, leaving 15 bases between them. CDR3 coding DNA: TGTGCCAGCAGTGAAGCGCCAGGGGTGGGGAGAGAGACCCAGTACTTC. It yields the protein CASSEAPGVGRETQYF.

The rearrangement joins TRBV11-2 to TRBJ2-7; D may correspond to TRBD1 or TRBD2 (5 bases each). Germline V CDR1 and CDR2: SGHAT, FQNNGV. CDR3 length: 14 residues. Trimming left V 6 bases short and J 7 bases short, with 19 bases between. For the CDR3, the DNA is TGTGCCAGCAGTTCGCCGGGACCCACAAGGGAGCAGTACTTC. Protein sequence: CASSSPGPTREQYF.

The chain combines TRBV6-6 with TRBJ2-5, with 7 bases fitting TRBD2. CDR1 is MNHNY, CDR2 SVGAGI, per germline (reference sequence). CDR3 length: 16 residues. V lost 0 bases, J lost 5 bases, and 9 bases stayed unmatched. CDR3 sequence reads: CASSYSMSSGWETQYF. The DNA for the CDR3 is TGTGCCAGCAGTTACTCGATGTCTAGCGGCTGGGAGACCCAGTACTTC.

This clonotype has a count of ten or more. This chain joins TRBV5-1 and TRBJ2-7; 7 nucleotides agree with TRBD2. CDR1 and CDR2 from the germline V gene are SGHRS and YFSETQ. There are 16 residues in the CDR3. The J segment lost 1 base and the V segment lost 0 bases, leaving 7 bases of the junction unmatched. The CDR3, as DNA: TGCGCCAGCAGCTTGGGGGCTAGCGGCCCTTCCTACGAGCAGTACTTC. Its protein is CASSLGASGPSYEQYF.

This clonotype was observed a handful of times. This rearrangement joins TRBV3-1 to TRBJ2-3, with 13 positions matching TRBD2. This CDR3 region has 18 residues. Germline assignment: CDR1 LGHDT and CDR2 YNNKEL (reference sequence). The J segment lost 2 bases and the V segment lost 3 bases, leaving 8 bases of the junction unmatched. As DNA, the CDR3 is TGTGCCAGCAGCCACAATCTTGGACTAGCGGGGGCCACAGATACGCAGTATTTT. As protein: CASSHNLGLAGATDTQYF.

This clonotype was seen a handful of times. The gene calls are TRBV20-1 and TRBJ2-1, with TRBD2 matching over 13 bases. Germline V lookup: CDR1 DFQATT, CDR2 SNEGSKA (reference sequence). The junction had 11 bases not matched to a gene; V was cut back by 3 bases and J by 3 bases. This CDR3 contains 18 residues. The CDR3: CSARGPTSGRALYNEQFF. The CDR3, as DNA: TGCAGTGCTAGGGGGCCCACTAGCGGGAGGGCCCTCTACAATGAGCAGTTCTTC.

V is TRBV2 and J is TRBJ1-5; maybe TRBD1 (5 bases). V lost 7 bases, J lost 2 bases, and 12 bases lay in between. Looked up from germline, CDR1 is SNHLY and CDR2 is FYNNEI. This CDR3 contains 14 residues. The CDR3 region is CASNGGEGNQPQHF. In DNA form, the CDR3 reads TGTGCCAGCAACGGGGGGGAGGGCAATCAGCCCCAGCATTTT.

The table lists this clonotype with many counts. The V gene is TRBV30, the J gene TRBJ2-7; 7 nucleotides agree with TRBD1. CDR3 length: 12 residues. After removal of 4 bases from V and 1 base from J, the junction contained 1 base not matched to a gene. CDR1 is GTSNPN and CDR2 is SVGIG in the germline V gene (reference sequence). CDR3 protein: CAWTGGSYEQYF. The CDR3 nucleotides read TGTGCCTGGACAGGGGGTTCCTACGAGCAGTACTTC.

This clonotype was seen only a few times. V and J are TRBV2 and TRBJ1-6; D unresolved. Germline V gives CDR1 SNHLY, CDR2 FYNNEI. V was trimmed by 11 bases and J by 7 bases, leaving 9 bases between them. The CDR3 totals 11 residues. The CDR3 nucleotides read TGTGCCGTGGACGAAAATTCACCCCTCCACTTT. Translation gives CAVDENSPLHF.

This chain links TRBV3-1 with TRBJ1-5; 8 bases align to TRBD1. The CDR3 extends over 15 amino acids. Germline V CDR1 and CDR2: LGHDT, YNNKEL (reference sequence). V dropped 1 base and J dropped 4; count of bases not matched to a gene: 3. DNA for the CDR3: TGTGCCAGCAGCCAAGGACAGGGGAGGAATCAGCCCCAGCATTTT. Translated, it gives CASSQGQGRNQPQHF.

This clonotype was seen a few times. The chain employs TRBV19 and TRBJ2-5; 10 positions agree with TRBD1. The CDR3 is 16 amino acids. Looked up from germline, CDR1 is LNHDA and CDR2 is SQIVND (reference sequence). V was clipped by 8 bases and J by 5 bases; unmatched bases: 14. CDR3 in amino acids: CASSITRGQGLETQYF. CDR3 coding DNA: TGTGCCAGTTCTATCACGCGGGGACAGGGGTTGGAGACCCAGTACTTC.

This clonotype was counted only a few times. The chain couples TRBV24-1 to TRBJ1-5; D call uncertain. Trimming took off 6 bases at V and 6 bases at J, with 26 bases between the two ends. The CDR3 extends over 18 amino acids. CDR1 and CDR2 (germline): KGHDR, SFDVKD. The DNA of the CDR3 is TGTGCCACCAGTCTCCCCCCCGCGGCCAGGCCTCGAAGTCAGCCCCAGCATTTT. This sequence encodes CATSLPPAARPRSQPQHF.

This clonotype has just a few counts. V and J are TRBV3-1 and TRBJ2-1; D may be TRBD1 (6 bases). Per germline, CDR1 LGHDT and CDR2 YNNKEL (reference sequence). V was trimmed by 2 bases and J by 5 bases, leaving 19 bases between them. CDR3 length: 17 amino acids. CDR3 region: CASSQQPGTSYHNEQFF. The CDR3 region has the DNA TGTGCCAGCAGCCAACAACCCGGGACATCATACCACAATGAGCAGTTCTTC.

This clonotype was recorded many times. The CDR3 DNA sequence: TGTGCCAGCTCACCAGGAACAGCTTCTGGAAACACCATATATTTT. Its protein is CASSPGTASGNTIYF. The chain recombines TRBV18 with TRBJ1-3; D not certain. The germline gives CDR1 KGHSH, CDR2 LQKENI. The CDR3 spans 15 residues. V shed 2 bases and J shed 1 base, with 9 bases lying between them. Looking up the rest from reference TRBV18 and TRBJ1-3 gives the full variable domain: NAGVMQNPRHLVRRRGQEARLRCSPMKGHSHVYWYRQLPEEGLKFMVYLQKENIIDESGMPKERFSAEFPKEGPSILRIQQVVRGDSAAYFCASSPGTASGNTIYFGEGSWLTVV.

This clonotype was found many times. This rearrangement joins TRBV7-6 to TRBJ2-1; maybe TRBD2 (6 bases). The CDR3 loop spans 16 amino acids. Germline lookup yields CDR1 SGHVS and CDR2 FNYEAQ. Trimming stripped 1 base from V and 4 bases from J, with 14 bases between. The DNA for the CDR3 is TGTGCCAGCAGCTTAGGGGCCGGGGGAGTTTACAATGAGCAGTTCTTC. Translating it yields CASSLGAGGVYNEQFF. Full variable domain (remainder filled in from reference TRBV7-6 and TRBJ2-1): GAGVSQSPRYKVTKRGQDVALRCDPISGHVSLYWYRQALGQGPEFLTYFNYEAQQDKSGLPNDRFSAERPEGSISTLTIQRTEQRDSAMYRCASSLGAGGVYNEQFFGPGTRLTVL.

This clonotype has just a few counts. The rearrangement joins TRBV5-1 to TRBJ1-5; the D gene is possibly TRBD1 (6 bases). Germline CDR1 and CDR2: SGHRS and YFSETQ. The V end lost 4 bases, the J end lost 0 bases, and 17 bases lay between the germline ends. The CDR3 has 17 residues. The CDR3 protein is CASSPEPGAYSNQPQHF. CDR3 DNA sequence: TGCGCCAGCAGCCCCGAGCCGGGGGCATATAGCAATCAGCCCCAGCATTTT. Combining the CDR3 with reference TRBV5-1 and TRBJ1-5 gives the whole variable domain KAGVTQTPRYLIKTRGQQVTLSCSPISGHRSVSWYQQTPGQGLQFLFEYFSETQRNKGNFPGRFSGRQFSNSRSEMNVSTLELGDSALYLCASSPEPGAYSNQPQHFGDGTRLSIL.

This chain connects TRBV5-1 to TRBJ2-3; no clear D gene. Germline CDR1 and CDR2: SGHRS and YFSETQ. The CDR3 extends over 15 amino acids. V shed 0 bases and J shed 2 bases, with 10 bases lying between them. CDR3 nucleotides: TGCGCCAGCAGCTTGGGATCTAGTTACACAGATACGCAGTATTTT. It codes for CASSLGSSYTDTQYF.

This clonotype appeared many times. The CDR3: CASSVIAGSSTDTQYF. CDR3 in DNA: TGTGCCAGCAGTGTCATAGCGGGAAGTAGCACAGATACGCAGTATTTT. V gene TRBV6-4 combines with J gene TRBJ2-3; 8 nucleotides align to TRBD2. CDR3 length equals 16 residues. With V trimmed by 4 bases and J by 0 bases, 6 bases remained unmatched. Germline CDR1 is MRHNA and CDR2 is SNTAGT.

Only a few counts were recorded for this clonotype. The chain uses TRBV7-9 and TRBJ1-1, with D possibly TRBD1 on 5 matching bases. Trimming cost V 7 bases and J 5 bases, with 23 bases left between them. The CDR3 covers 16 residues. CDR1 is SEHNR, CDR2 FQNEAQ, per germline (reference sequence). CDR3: CASTLRQGPSETEAFF. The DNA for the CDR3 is TGTGCCAGCACCCTCAGGCAGGGCCCTTCGGAGACTGAAGCTTTCTTT.

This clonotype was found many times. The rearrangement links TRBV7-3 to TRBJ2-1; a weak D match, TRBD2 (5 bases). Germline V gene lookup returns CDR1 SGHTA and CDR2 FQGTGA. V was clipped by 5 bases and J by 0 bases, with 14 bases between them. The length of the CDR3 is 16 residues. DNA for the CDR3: TGTGCCAGCAGCCCCACTAGGGTAAGCTCCTACAATGAGCAGTTCTTC. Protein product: CASSPTRVSSYNEQFF.

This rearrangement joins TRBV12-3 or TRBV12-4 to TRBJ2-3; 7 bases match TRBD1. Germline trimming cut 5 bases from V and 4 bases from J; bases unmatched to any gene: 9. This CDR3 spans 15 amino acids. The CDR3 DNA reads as TGTGCCAGCAGTCCAACAGGGGTTATCGCAGATACGCAGTATTTT. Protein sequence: CASSPTGVIADTQYF.

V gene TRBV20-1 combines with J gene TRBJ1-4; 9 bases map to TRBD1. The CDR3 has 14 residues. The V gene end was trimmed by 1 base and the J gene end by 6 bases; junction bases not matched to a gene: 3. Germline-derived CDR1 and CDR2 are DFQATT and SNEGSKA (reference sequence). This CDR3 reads CSARVRTGDEKLFF. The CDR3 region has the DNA TGCAGTGCTAGAGTCAGGACAGGGGATGAAAAACTGTTTTTT.

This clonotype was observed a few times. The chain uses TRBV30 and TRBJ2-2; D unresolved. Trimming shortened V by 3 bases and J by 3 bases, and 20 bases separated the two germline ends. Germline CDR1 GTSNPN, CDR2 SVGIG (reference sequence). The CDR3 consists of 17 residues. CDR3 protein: CAWRPPRRARDTGELFF. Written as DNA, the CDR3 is TGTGCCTGGAGGCCCCCCAGAAGGGCTCGGGACACCGGGGAGCTGTTTTTT.

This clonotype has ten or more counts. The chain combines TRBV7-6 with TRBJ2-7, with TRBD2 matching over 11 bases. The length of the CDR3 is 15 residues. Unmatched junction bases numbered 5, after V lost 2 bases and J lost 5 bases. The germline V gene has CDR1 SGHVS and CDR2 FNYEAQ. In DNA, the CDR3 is TGTGCCAGCAGCTTACAGCTAGCGGGAGGCCACGAGCAGTACTTC. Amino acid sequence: CASSLQLAGGHEQYF.